The 7 T cell receptor beta chains reported below all come from one sample, sequenced in a study of blood T cell repertoires in COVID-19 (dated by TCRdb to 2020 to 2022). To prepare the library, the immunoSEQ multiplex PCR assay was applied. What TCRdb holds here is the immuneACCESS table cut down to in-frame rearrangements. Part of the clones is not present; checked against another copy, under half of the missing clones reflect an unresolved V gene, and the others are unexplained. This sample gives about 330,000 clones in total; 88% of them show up just once. The ten biggest clones cover about 3.9% of the sample. The specimen sequenced was peripheral blood. Receptors originate from a woman between 45 and 60 years old with active or convalescent COVID-19.

The chain combines TRBV7-2 with TRBJ1-1; D is unclear. The germline V gene has CDR1 SGHTA and CDR2 FQGNSA. The V gene lost 1 base and the J gene lost 1 base, with 7 bases spanning the gap. CDR3 length: 14 amino acids. CDR3 protein: CASSLDSKNTEAFF. The CDR3 DNA is TGTGCCAGCAGCTTAGACTCAAAGAACACTGAAGCTTTCTTT.

This chain connects TRBV7-8 to TRBJ1-1, with 7 bases lining up with TRBD1. The CDR3 is 12 amino acids. With 3 bases clipped from V and 7 bases from J, the junction kept 2 bases outside the gene matches. CDR1 is SGHVS, CDR2 FQNEAQ, per germline. The CDR3 coding sequence is TGTGCCAGCAGCTTGACAGGGAGTGAAGCTTTCTTT. Translation: CASSLTGSEAFF.

The chain recombines TRBV5-6 with TRBJ2-7, with TRBD1 matching 8 bases. This CDR3 has 14 residues. V dropped 6 bases and J dropped 3; count of bases not matched to a gene: 8. Germline V CDR1 and CDR2: SGHDT, YYEEEE. CDR3: CASTSWDRYYEQYF. In DNA, the CDR3 is TGTGCCAGCACCTCGTGGGACAGGTACTACGAGCAGTACTTC.

The chain carries TRBV9 and TRBJ2-2; D unresolved. The CDR3 sequence is 14 residues long. Looked up from germline, CDR1 is SGDLS and CDR2 is YYNGEE. V was trimmed by 1 base and J by 2 bases, leaving 6 bases between them. CDR3 region: CASSVIQNTGELFF. The DNA for the CDR3 is TGTGCCAGCAGCGTAATCCAAAACACCGGGGAGCTGTTTTTT.

This clone has just one count. The chain uses TRBV13 and TRBJ2-7, with D tentatively TRBD1 (6 bases). The CDR3 runs to 15 residues. V was trimmed by 1 base and J by 0 bases, leaving 10 bases between them. The germline CDR1 and CDR2 sequences are PRHDT and FYEKMQ (reference sequence). The CDR3 spells CASSLAGAASYEQYF. As DNA, the CDR3 is TGTGCCAGCAGCTTAGCAGGGGCAGCCTCCTACGAGCAGTACTTC.

The chain uses TRBV18 and TRBJ2-6; D remains unclear. The CDR3 is 17 residues long. V lost 4 bases, J lost 1 base, and 14 bases lay in between. CDR1 is KGHSH, CDR2 LQKENI, per germline. The CDR3 loop reads CASSLPDSTSGANVLTF. CDR3 nucleotide sequence: TGTGCCAGCTCACTTCCTGATAGTACTTCTGGGGCCAACGTCCTGACTTTC.

The chain uses TRBV12-3 or TRBV12-4 and TRBJ1-2; TRBD1 might be the D (5 bases). The CDR3 extends over 12 amino acids. The V end lost 3 bases, the J end lost 14 bases, and 16 bases lay between the germline ends. CDR3 amino acids: CASSFGRDSPTF. The CDR3 coding sequence is TGTGCCAGCAGTTTTGGGAGGGACTCTCCGACCTTC.